These T cell receptor beta chains were read from a single sample in a study of T cells in Graves' hyperthyroidism and ophthalmopathy. From the multiplex PCR reads, TCRdb called clonotypes with MiXCR, one entry per CDR3 protein. The table shows approximately 480,000 distinct CDR3 sequences, with more than 20% occurring only once. Source material: blood. Receptors originate from a man aged 18 to 30 with Graves' hyperthyroidism. Both conserved end residues are part of each CDR3. Fields, in order: D gene, J gene, clone size, V gene, CDR3 protein, CDR3 DNA. The D gene is left open where the match is weak. Expanded clones are given a class, and other clones once, few, many or no size at all.

TRBD1 | TRBJ2-5 | many | TRBV28 | CASSPPAPGQGLEETQYF | TGTGCCAGCAGTCCCCCTGCCCCGGGACAGGGGCTAGAAGAGACCCAGTACTTC
- | TRBJ2-7 | many | TRBV25-1 | CASSELVAGEQYF | TGTGCCAGCAGTGAATTGGTAGCAGGCGAGCAGTACTTC
- | TRBJ1-1 | few | TRBV27 | CASSDLKGRNEAFF | TGTGCCAGCAGTGACCTAAAGGGGCGTAATGAAGCTTTCTTT
- | TRBJ1-1 | few | TRBV6-5 | CASSYSRGGQAEAFF | TGTGCCAGCAGTTACTCGCGAGGGGGGCAGGCGGAAGCTTTCTTT
TRBD2 | TRBJ2-5 | - | TRBV29-1 | CSSRGGPGETQYF | TGCAGCTCCCGCGGGGGGCCCGGAGAGACCCAGTACTTC
TRBD1 | TRBJ2-7 | few | TRBV25-1 | CASSGTGKYYEQYF | TGTGCCAGCAGCGGGACAGGGAAATACTACGAGCAGTACTTC
- | TRBJ2-2 | few | TRBV30 | CAWGGRGSGELFF | TGTGCCTGGGGGGGCAGGGGCTCCGGGGAGCTGTTTTTT
- | TRBJ1-5 | once | TRBV19 | CASSIDSKGLSNQPQHF | TGTGCCAGTAGTATAGATAGTAAGGGCCTCAGCAATCAGCCCCAGCATTTT
TRBD1 | TRBJ1-2 | few | TRBV7-8 | CASSLASFVTGAYGYTF | TGTGCCAGCAGCTTAGCATCCTTCGTGACAGGGGCTTATGGCTACACCTTC
TRBD1 | TRBJ2-7 | many | TRBV7-2 | CASSSPQGARNEQYF | TGTGCCAGCAGCTCGCCACAGGGGGCGAGGAACGAGCAGTACTTC
- | TRBJ2-7 | few | TRBV12-3/TRBV12-4 | CASSFAGRNYEQYF | TGTGCCAGCAGTTTTGCGGGCAGAAACTACGAGCAGTACTTC
- | TRBJ2-7 | - | TRBV10-3 | CATGRGQTYEQYF | TGTGCCACAGGTCGGGGCCAGACCTACGAGCAGTACTTC
TRBD2 | TRBJ2-2 | - | TRBV28 | CASSLSPGLAGGRINTGELFF | TGTGCCAGCAGTTTATCCCCGGGACTAGCGGGGGGAAGAATAAACACCGGGGAGCTGTTTTTT
- | TRBJ1-5 | few | TRBV27 | CASTLKSRNPNQPQHF | TGTGCCAGCACCCTAAAATCAAGGAATCCCAACCAGCCCCAGCATTTT
- | TRBJ1-5 | many | TRBV20-1 | CSASDGLNQPQHF | TGCAGTGCCTCGGACGGTCTCAATCAGCCCCAGCATTTT
- | TRBJ1-5 | many | TRBV6-5 | CASSYGRGGQPQHF | TGTGCCAGCAGTTATGGCAGGGGCGGTCAGCCCCAGCATTTT
TRBD1 | TRBJ1-2 | - | TRBV5-1 | CASSGWTGRNGYTF | TGCGCCAGCAGCGGCTGGACAGGGCGGAATGGCTACACCTTC